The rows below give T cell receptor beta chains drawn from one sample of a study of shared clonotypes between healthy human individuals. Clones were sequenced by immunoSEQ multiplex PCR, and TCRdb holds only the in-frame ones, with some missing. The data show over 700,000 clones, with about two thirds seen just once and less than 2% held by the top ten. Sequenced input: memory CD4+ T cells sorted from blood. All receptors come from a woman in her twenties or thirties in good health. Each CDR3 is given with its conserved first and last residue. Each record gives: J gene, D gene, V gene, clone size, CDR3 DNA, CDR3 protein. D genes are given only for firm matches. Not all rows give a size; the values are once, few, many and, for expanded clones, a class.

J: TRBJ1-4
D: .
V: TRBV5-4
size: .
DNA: TGTGCCAGCAGCTTGGCGGGGGCCCTTCATGAAAAACTGTTTTTT
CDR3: CASSLAGALHEKLFF

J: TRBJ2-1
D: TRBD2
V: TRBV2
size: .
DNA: TGTGCCAGCAGTGAACTCGCGGGAGGGTTCGATGAGCAGTTCTTC
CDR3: CASSELAGGFDEQFF

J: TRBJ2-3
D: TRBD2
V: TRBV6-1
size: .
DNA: TGTGCCAGCAGAGCGGGGATTAGCACAGATACGCAGTATTTT
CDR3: CASRAGISTDTQYF

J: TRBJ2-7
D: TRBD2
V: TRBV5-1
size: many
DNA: TGCGCCAGCAGCCCTGATGTAGCGGGATACGGGTCCTACGAGCAGTACTTC
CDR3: CASSPDVAGYGSYEQYF

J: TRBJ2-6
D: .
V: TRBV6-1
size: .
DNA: TGTGCCAGCAGTGAAGCAGGGACTGGGGCCAACGTCCTGACTTTC
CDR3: CASSEAGTGANVLTF

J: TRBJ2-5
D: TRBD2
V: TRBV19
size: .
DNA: TGTGCCAGTAGTCAACGGACTAGCGGGAGGCCCGTGCGCCAGAAAGAGACCCAGTACTTC
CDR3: CASSQRTSGRPVRQKETQYF

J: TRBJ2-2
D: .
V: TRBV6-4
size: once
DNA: TGTGCCAGCAGTGACTCGTATCGTGGGGAGCTGTTTTTT
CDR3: CASSDSYRGELFF

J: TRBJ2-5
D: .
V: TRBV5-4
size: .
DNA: TGTGCCAGCAGCTTGGAGCGGGAAGAGACCCAGTACTTC
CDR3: CASSLEREETQYF

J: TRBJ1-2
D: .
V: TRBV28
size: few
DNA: TGTGCCAGCAGGACAACAGGGAACTATGGCTACACCTTC
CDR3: CASRTTGNYGYTF

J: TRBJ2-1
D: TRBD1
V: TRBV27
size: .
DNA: TGTGCCAGCGGAGAGAGGGCCCCCGGACAGGGTGTTTCCAATGAGCAGTTCTTC
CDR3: CASGERAPGQGVSNEQFF

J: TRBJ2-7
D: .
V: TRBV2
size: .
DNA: TGTGCCAGCAGTGAAGTCAGGAGGGGTTCGGGAGAGCAGTACTTC
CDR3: CASSEVRRGSGEQYF

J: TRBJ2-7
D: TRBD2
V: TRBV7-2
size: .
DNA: TGTGCCAGCAGGGCCGGGACTAGCTACGAGCAGTACTTC
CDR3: CASRAGTSYEQYF

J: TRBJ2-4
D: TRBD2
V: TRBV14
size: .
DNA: TGTGCCAGCAGCCGGGGGACTAGAAACATTCAGTACTTC
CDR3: CASSRGTRNIQYF

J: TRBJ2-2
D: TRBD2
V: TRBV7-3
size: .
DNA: TGTGCCAGCAGCTTAATGAGCGGGAGAGCCACCGGGGAGCTGTTTTTT
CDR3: CASSLMSGRATGELFF

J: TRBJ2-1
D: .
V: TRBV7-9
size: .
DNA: TGTGCCAGCAGCCCCGGGGGTTCCTACAATGAGCAGTTCTTC
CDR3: CASSPGGSYNEQFF

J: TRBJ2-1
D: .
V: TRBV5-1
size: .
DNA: TGCGCCAGCAGATATTCGACGGGTTTGGGCAATGAGCAGTTCTTC
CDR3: CASRYSTGLGNEQFF

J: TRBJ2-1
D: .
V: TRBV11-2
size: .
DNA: TGTGCCAGCAGCTTACCAGGAGCCAACCGGGGTAATGAGCAGTTCTTC
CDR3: CASSLPGANRGNEQFF

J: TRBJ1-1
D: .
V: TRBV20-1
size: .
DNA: TGCAGTGCTAGAGACGACACTGAAGCTTTCTTT
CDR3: CSARDDTEAFF

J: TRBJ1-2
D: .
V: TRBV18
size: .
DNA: TGTGCCAGCTCACCACCCGCCAATCACATTTATGGCTACACCTTC
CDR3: CASSPPANHIYGYTF

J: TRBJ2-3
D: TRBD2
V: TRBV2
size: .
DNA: TGTGCCAGGAGACTAGCGGAGGACACAGATACGCAGTATTTT
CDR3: CARRLAEDTDTQYF

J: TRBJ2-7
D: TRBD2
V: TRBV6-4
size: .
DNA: TGTGCCAGCAGTGACGGGAGAATTTTTTTGACTAGCGAGACCAACTCCTACGAGCAGTACTTC
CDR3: CASSDGRIFLTSETNSYEQYF

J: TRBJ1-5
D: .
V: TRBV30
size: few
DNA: TGTGCCTGGGCCAGCGGGGGGAATTTTGGCAATCAGCCCCAGCATTTT
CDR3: CAWASGGNFGNQPQHF

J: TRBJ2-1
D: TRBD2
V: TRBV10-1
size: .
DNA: TGCGCCAGCAGTGAGTCGCGGTTAGCGGGTGTTTACAATGAGCAGTTCTTC
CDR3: CASSESRLAGVYNEQFF

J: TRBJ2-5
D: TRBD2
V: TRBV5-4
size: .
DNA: TGTGCCAGCAGCCTCAGCCTAGCGGGAGGGGAAGAGACCCAGTACTTC
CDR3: CASSLSLAGGEETQYF

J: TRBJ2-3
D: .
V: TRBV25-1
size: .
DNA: TGTGCCAGCAGTGAACTTGGTTTGGGGGTCATAGATACGCAGTATTTT
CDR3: CASSELGLGVIDTQYF

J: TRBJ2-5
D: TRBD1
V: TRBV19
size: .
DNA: TGTGCCAGTAGTATAGGGGTGACAGGGGGCGGCGAGACCCAGTACTTC
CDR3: CASSIGVTGGGETQYF